These 5 T cell receptor beta chains share one sample of origin, sequenced in a study of T cell repertoires in cytomegalovirus infection. For these receptors, no antigen is known. One entry per CDR3 protein, called by TCRdb with MiXCR from the reads. The table includes some 940,000 distinct CDR3 sequences, about a third detected once. The material sequenced was cultured CD8+ T cells from PBMCs, taken from culture after CMV antigen stimulation. Receptors were obtained from a human donor in good health (CMV status not recorded). Some clones in this sample may be carry-over from other donors' samples.

This clonotype was detected a few times. This sequence joins TRBV6-2 or TRBV6-3 and TRBJ2-1; D is ambiguous. This CDR3 region has 14 residues. The V end lost 5 bases, the J end lost 4 bases, and 12 bases lay between the germline ends. CDR1 is MNHEY, CDR2 SVGEGT, per germline. The CDR3 reads CASSPGNAYNEQFF. The DNA for the CDR3 is TGTGCCAGCAGTCCTGGGAATGCGTACAATGAGCAGTTCTTC.

This clonotype occurred many times. Sequence at one end of the junction differs from germline and may be a read error. The rearrangement joins TRBV12-3 or TRBV12-4 to TRBJ2-3; D is perhaps TRBD1 (5 bases). The CDR3 is 13 residues long. CDR3 DNA sequence: TGTGCCAGCAGTTTCGACAGCAAAGATACGCAGTATTTT. This sequence encodes CASSFDSKDTQYF.

The CDR3 protein is CASSFVSGVPYNEQFF. The DNA for the CDR3 is TGTGCCAGCAGCTTCGTTAGCGGGGTACCGTACAATGAGCAGTTCTTC. The chain has TRBV5-5 and TRBJ2-1, with TRBD2 identical over 8 bases. The CDR3 is 16 residues long. With V trimmed by 2 bases and J by 4 bases, 8 bases remained unmatched. Germline V gives CDR1 SGHKS, CDR2 YYEKEE (reference sequence).

This clonotype was seen more than once but under ten times. The rearrangement joins TRBV19 to TRBJ1-1; no clear D gene. There are 12 residues in the CDR3. V lost 1 base to trimming and J lost 0 bases, with 0 bases between them. From germline, CDR1 is LNHDA and CDR2 SQIVND (reference sequence). DNA for the CDR3: TGTGCCAGTAGTATAGTGAACACTGAAGCTTTCTTT. Protein: CASSIVNTEAFF.

This clonotype was recorded many times. J is TRBJ2-1 and V is TRBV11-1, with D perhaps given as TRBD1 or TRBD2 (5 bases each). Germline CDR1 is SGHAT and CDR2 is FQDESV (reference sequence). The CDR3 has 17 amino acids. The V gene lost 3 bases and the J gene lost 3 bases, with 18 bases spanning the gap. The CDR3 DNA follows: TGTGCCAGCAGCTTGCCCCGGGGCGTTGGAGGCTACAATGAGCAGTTCTTC. The encoded protein is CASSLPRGVGGYNEQFF.